Each of the 11 T cell receptor beta chains below was sequenced from the same sample in a study of T cells expressing NK-cell markers. Following a re-call of the 5' RACE reads, TCRdb has one entry per CDR3 protein and lacks DNA. The table lists 500,000 to 600,000 distinct CDR3 sequences, with roughly 3.6% in the top ten. Sequencing input: blood T cells: a sorted CD56 or NKG2C T cell subset, CD4+ or CD8+ T cells, or bulk PBMC T cells (not recorded which). These receptors all come from a man aged 18 to 29 in good health.

This chain links TRBV29-1 with TRBJ1-5; TCRdb selects TRBD1, and the lack of DNA leaves this call unchecked. This CDR3 has 14 amino acids. The germline V gene encodes CDR1 SQVTM and CDR2 ANQGSEA. CDR3: CSVVTGGDNQPQHF.

V and J are TRBV11-2 and TRBJ2-4; the D call of TRBD1 rests on TCRdb alone, since no DNA is present to check it. The CDR3 covers 16 residues. Germline V CDR1 and CDR2: SGHAT, FQNNGV. CDR3 residues: CASSTGGPGAKNIQYF.

This chain uses TRBV24-1 with TRBJ1-5; TCRdb lists TRBD1, though no DNA is available to test this call. CDR3 size: 15 residues. Germline loops: CDR1 KGHDR, CDR2 SFDVKD. CDR3 protein: CATQGRQGENQPQHF.

The chain recombines TRBV5-1 with TRBJ2-3; the D call of TRBD1 rests on TCRdb alone, since no DNA is present to check it. Germline V CDR1 and CDR2: SGHRS, YFSETQ. There are 19 residues in the CDR3. CDR3 residues: CASSLGGSGIAQSTDTQYF.

The chain carries TRBV3-1 and TRBJ2-7; TCRdb's D call of TRBD2 is untestable without DNA. This CDR3 spans 19 amino acids. CDR1 is LGHDT and CDR2 is YNNKEL in the germline V gene (reference sequence). The CDR3 sequence is CASSQSLGTSDVLTYEQYF.

This chain links TRBV2 with TRBJ2-4. The CDR3 extends over 11 amino acids. Per germline, CDR1 SNHLY and CDR2 FYNNEI. The CDR3 protein is CASSGGVLFYF.

This chain's CDR3 is CASRGRGALFSYNEQFF. The chain employs TRBV27 and TRBJ2-1; TCRdb reports TRBD1, a call that lacks DNA to check it against. Germline-derived CDR1 and CDR2 are MNHEY and SMNVEV (reference sequence). This CDR3 region has 17 residues.

This chain joins TRBV18 and TRBJ1-6; TCRdb's D gene call, TRBD1, goes unchecked for lack of DNA. Germline-derived CDR1 and CDR2 are KGHSH and LQKENI. The CDR3 consists of 15 residues. The CDR3 reads CASSPKGASNSPLHF. Complete variable domain (other parts from reference TRBV18 and TRBJ1-6): NAGVMQNPRHLVRRRGQEARLRCSPMKGHSHVYWYRQLPEEGLKFMVYLQKENIIDESGMPKERFSAEFPKEGPSILRIQQVVRGDSAAYFCASSPKGASNSPLHFGNGTRLTVT.

The chain recombines TRBV5-1 with TRBJ2-7; TCRdb indicates TRBD1, and absent DNA this call remains unverified. The CDR3 sequence is 15 residues long. The germline CDR1 and CDR2 sequences are SGHRS and YFSETQ. This chain's CDR3 is CASSLEAGQGARHYF.

The chain has TRBV20-1 and TRBJ2-3; the D call from TCRdb, TRBD2, cannot be confirmed without DNA. The CDR3 runs to 13 residues. CDR1 is DFQATT and CDR2 is SNEGSKA in the germline V gene (reference sequence). CDR3 residues: CSALTSGGDTQYF.

The CDR3 loop reads CASSLVTGLAGVPGELFF. The J gene is TRBJ2-2, the V gene TRBV5-5; TCRdb selects TRBD2, and the lack of DNA leaves this call unchecked. The CDR3 has 18 residues. Germline loops: CDR1 SGHKS, CDR2 YYEKEE (reference sequence).